Listed below are T cell receptor beta chains from one sample, sequenced in a study of vaccination effects on CD4 cells after COVID-19. No antigens are known for them. Sequencing was performed with immunoSEQ multiplex PCR; in TCRdb, only in-frame clones are kept and a portion is missing. The table has 75,000 to 100,000 clones, roughly 73% seen once. The source was CD4+ T cells from PBMCs cultured with HCoV-OC43 spike peptides, collected after COVID-19 vaccination. The receptor source for this set is a human donor who received a COVID-19 vaccine. The CDR3 runs from the conserved cysteine through the conserved F or W. The D gene is left open where the match is weak. For some rows the clone size is stated as once, few or many, or as a class when expanded; others skip it.

j_gene: TRBJ1-1
abundance: NA
d_gene: NA
v_gene: TRBV5-1
CDR3aa: CASSIDMNTEAFF
CDR3nt: TGCGCCAGCAGCATAGACATGAACACTGAAGCTTTCTTT

j_gene: TRBJ2-3
abundance: NA
d_gene: TRBD2
v_gene: TRBV4-2
CDR3aa: CASSLTHSTSGGYTDTQYF
CDR3nt: TGTGCCAGCAGCCTCACACACTCGACTAGCGGGGGATACACAGATACGCAGTATTTT

j_gene: TRBJ2-6
abundance: NA
d_gene: NA
v_gene: TRBV2
CDR3aa: CASSEGGGANVLTF
CDR3nt: TGTGCCAGCAGTGAAGGGGGTGGGGCCAACGTCCTGACTTTC

j_gene: TRBJ1-2
abundance: NA
d_gene: NA
v_gene: TRBV18
CDR3aa: CASSAAGNGGYTF
CDR3nt: TGTGCCAGCTCAGCCGCGGGAAACGGAGGCTACACCTTC

j_gene: TRBJ2-2
abundance: NA
d_gene: TRBD2
v_gene: TRBV6-1
CDR3aa: CASRETSGGNTGELFF
CDR3nt: TGTGCCAGCAGGGAAACTAGCGGGGGAAACACCGGGGAGCTGTTTTTT

j_gene: TRBJ2-1
abundance: NA
d_gene: TRBD2
v_gene: TRBV18
CDR3aa: CASSPPSSGGAHEQFF
CDR3nt: TGTGCCAGCTCCCCTCCGAGTAGCGGGGGGGCCCATGAGCAGTTCTTC

j_gene: TRBJ2-5
abundance: NA
d_gene: TRBD2
v_gene: TRBV10-3
CDR3aa: CATGTSGGAQETQYF
CDR3nt: TGTGCCACGGGGACTAGCGGGGGGGCCCAAGAGACCCAGTACTTC

j_gene: TRBJ1-4
abundance: NA
d_gene: NA
v_gene: TRBV6-5
CDR3aa: CASSSFGLREKLFF
CDR3nt: TGTGCCAGCAGTTCCTTCGGACTCCGGGAAAAACTGTTTTTT

j_gene: TRBJ1-2
abundance: NA
d_gene: NA
v_gene: TRBV28
CDR3aa: CASSPGGTGANYGYTF
CDR3nt: TGTGCCAGCAGCCCTGGGGGTACGGGGGCTAACTATGGCTACACCTTC

j_gene: TRBJ1-6
abundance: few
d_gene: NA
v_gene: TRBV3-1/TRBV3-2
CDR3aa: CASSASSNNSPLHF
CDR3nt: TGTGCCAGCAGCGCCTCGAGTAATAATTCACCCCTCCACTTT

j_gene: TRBJ1-6
abundance: NA
d_gene: NA
v_gene: TRBV5-1
CDR3aa: CASSPEIENSPLHF
CDR3nt: TGCGCCAGCAGCCCGGAGATAGAGAATTCACCCCTCCACTTT

j_gene: TRBJ2-2
abundance: NA
d_gene: TRBD2
v_gene: TRBV6-4
CDR3aa: CASSEFFGGVNTGELFF
CDR3nt: TGTGCCAGCAGTGAATTCTTTGGGGGGGTGAACACCGGGGAGCTGTTTTTT

j_gene: TRBJ1-1
abundance: NA
d_gene: NA
v_gene: TRBV18
CDR3aa: CASSPGTPNTEAFF
CDR3nt: TGTGCCAGCTCACCAGGGACACCGAACACTGAAGCTTTCTTT

j_gene: TRBJ1-1
abundance: NA
d_gene: TRBD1
v_gene: TRBV11-1
CDR3aa: CASSLGQGAAEAFF
CDR3nt: TGTGCCAGCAGCCTTGGACAGGGGGCCGCTGAAGCTTTCTTT

j_gene: TRBJ1-5
abundance: few
d_gene: NA
v_gene: TRBV7-2
CDR3aa: CASSFSSNQPQHF
CDR3nt: TGTGCCAGCAGCTTTTCTAGCAATCAGCCCCAGCATTTT

j_gene: TRBJ2-2
abundance: NA
d_gene: NA
v_gene: TRBV27
CDR3aa: CASSLWGGTNTGELFF
CDR3nt: TGTGCCAGCAGTTTATGGGGCGGGACGAACACCGGGGAGCTGTTTTTT

j_gene: TRBJ2-4
abundance: NA
d_gene: NA
v_gene: TRBV1
CDR3aa: CTSSPPLAGGAVGYF
CDR3nt: TGCACCAGCAGCCCTCCACTAGCGGGGGGCGCGGTTGGGTACTTC

j_gene: TRBJ2-5
abundance: NA
d_gene: NA
v_gene: TRBV5-1
CDR3aa: CASSRTDSHFKETQYF
CDR3nt: TGCGCCAGCAGCCGAACGGACAGTCACTTCAAAGAGACCCAGTACTTC

j_gene: TRBJ2-3
abundance: NA
d_gene: NA
v_gene: TRBV29-1
CDR3aa: CSGRQSSTDTQYF
CDR3nt: TGCAGCGGCAGACAGTCTAGCACAGATACGCAGTATTTT

j_gene: TRBJ1-1
abundance: few
d_gene: NA
v_gene: TRBV3-1/TRBV3-2
CDR3aa: CASSHARDTPGAFF
CDR3nt: TGTGCCAGCAGCCATGCGCGGGACACCCCGGGGGCTTTCTTT

j_gene: TRBJ2-1
abundance: once
d_gene: TRBD2
v_gene: TRBV5-6
CDR3aa: CASSLWQGFLAGGLNEQFF
CDR3nt: TGTGCCAGCAGCTTGTGGCAGGGGTTTTTAGCGGGGGGTCTCAATGAGCAGTTCTTC

j_gene: TRBJ2-5
abundance: NA
d_gene: TRBD1
v_gene: TRBV30
CDR3aa: CAWTSPRTGEETQYF
CDR3nt: TGTGCCTGGACCTCCCCCCGGACAGGTGAAGAGACCCAGTACTTC

j_gene: TRBJ2-5
abundance: once
d_gene: TRBD1
v_gene: TRBV5-1
CDR3aa: CASGPITGDQETQYF
CDR3nt: TGCGCCAGCGGCCCAATCACAGGGGACCAAGAGACCCAGTACTTC

j_gene: TRBJ1-5
abundance: few
d_gene: TRBD1
v_gene: TRBV2
CDR3aa: CASRQGASQPQHF
CDR3nt: TGTGCCAGCAGACAGGGGGCGAGTCAGCCCCAGCATTTT

j_gene: TRBJ2-3
abundance: once
d_gene: NA
v_gene: TRBV24-1
CDR3aa: CATSEDLFGTDTQYF
CDR3nt: TGTGCCACCAGTGAGGACCTGTTTGGCACAGATACGCAGTATTTT

j_gene: TRBJ1-2
abundance: NA
d_gene: NA
v_gene: TRBV19
CDR3aa: CASSSILQGPPYGYTF
CDR3nt: TGTGCCAGTAGTTCCATCTTACAGGGTCCCCCTTATGGCTACACCTTC

j_gene: TRBJ2-5
abundance: NA
d_gene: NA
v_gene: TRBV5-1
CDR3aa: CASSPGWSGETQYF
CDR3nt: TGCGCCAGCAGCCCGGGGTGGTCAGGAGAGACCCAGTACTTC

j_gene: TRBJ2-2
abundance: NA
d_gene: NA
v_gene: TRBV24-1
CDR3aa: CATGAPPGTGELFF
CDR3nt: TGTGCCACGGGGGCTCCTCCGGGGACCGGGGAGCTGTTTTTT

j_gene: TRBJ2-5
abundance: NA
d_gene: TRBD2
v_gene: TRBV7-2
CDR3aa: CASSLGLALETQYF
CDR3nt: TGTGCCAGCAGCTTGGGACTAGCTTTAGAGACCCAGTACTTC

j_gene: TRBJ2-1
abundance: NA
d_gene: NA
v_gene: TRBV7-2
CDR3aa: CASSPQSSRDEQFF
CDR3nt: TGTGCCAGCAGCCCGCAATCCTCCCGGGATGAGCAGTTCTTC

j_gene: TRBJ2-2
abundance: NA
d_gene: NA
v_gene: TRBV6-5
CDR3aa: CASSYSFSDTGELFF
CDR3nt: TGTGCCAGCAGTTACTCGTTCAGTGACACCGGGGAGCTGTTTTTT

j_gene: TRBJ2-2
abundance: few
d_gene: NA
v_gene: TRBV18
CDR3aa: CASSPGQGNTGELFF
CDR3nt: TGTGCCAGCTCACCAGGGCAGGGGAACACCGGGGAGCTGTTTTTT

j_gene: TRBJ2-1
abundance: NA
d_gene: TRBD2
v_gene: TRBV5-1
CDR3aa: CASSVSGGAGNEQFF
CDR3nt: TGCGCCAGCAGCGTGAGCGGGGGGGCCGGCAATGAGCAGTTCTTC

j_gene: TRBJ2-6
abundance: NA
d_gene: NA
v_gene: TRBV7-2
CDR3aa: CASSSRPGTVAGGANVLTF
CDR3nt: TGTGCCAGCAGCTCGCGTCCCGGGACGGTAGCTGGTGGGGCCAACGTCCTGACTTTC

j_gene: TRBJ2-2
abundance: few
d_gene: NA
v_gene: TRBV5-1
CDR3aa: CASSLYAGSNTGELFF
CDR3nt: TGCGCCAGCAGCTTGTATGCGGGATCGAACACCGGGGAGCTGTTTTTT

j_gene: TRBJ1-4
abundance: few
d_gene: TRBD1
v_gene: TRBV29-1
CDR3aa: CSVDWTGGNEKLFF
CDR3nt: TGCAGCGTAGATTGGACAGGAGGGAATGAAAAACTGTTTTTT